Presented here are 29 T cell receptor beta chains from one specimen sequenced in a study of vaccination effects on CD4 cells after COVID-19. Antigen specificity for these receptors is unknown. Before sequencing, viral peptide pools were used by the ViraFEST assay to expand antigen-specific CD4+ T cells. CD4+ T cell isolation took place after 10 days of culture. This person's SARS-CoV-2 infection, confirmed by PCR, occurred between March and December 2020. Here immunoSEQ multiplex PCR was the method, and the copy in TCRdb shows in-frame clones only, minus some. Of approximately 40,000 clones in the sample, around two thirds were seen once. The starting material was CD4+ T cells from PBMCs cultured with a peptide pool, obtained before COVID-19 vaccination. These receptors were obtained from a human donor who had a prior SARS-CoV-2 infection.

The rearrangement joins TRBV3-1 (or the pseudogene TRBV3-2) to TRBJ1-2; D not certain. Trimming took off 0 bases at V and 9 bases at J, with 11 bases between the two ends. CDR1 LGHDT and CDR2 YNNKEL come from the germline V gene (reference sequence). The CDR3 consists of 13 residues. The CDR3 nucleotides are TGTGCCAGCAGCCAAGATCAAGCGCCTAGCTACACCTTC. Residues: CASSQDQAPSYTF.

This sequence joins TRBV5-4 and TRBJ2-7; unclear D gene. This CDR3 spans 16 amino acids. Per germline, CDR1 SGHNT and CDR2 YYREEE (reference sequence). With 4 bases removed from V and 2 bases from J, the gap between germline ends came to 19 bases. CDR3 sequence reads: CASSPSVGQDAYEQYF. The CDR3 nucleotides read TGTGCCAGCAGCCCCAGTGTCGGTCAGGATGCCTACGAGCAGTACTTC.

In its sample, this clone was seen once. This chain uses TRBV19 with TRBJ1-2, with 10 bases fitting TRBD1. Trimming took 3 bases from V and 4 from J; bases not matched to a gene: 8. Germline loops: CDR1 LNHDA, CDR2 SQIVND (reference sequence). CDR3 length: 16 residues. This CDR3 is CASSITGTGALYGYTF. The CDR3 nucleotides are TGTGCCAGTAGTATTACGGGGACAGGGGCGCTCTATGGCTACACCTTC. Full variable domain (missing parts from reference TRBV19 and TRBJ1-2): DGGITQSPKYLFRKEGQNVTLSCEQNLNHDAMYWYRQDPGQGLRLIYYSQIVNDFQKGDIAEGYSVSREKKESFPLTVTSAQKNPTAFYLCASSITGTGALYGYTFGSGTRLTVV.

The genes are TRBV5-1 and TRBJ2-7, with 8 bases aligning to TRBD1. The V gene end was trimmed by 4 bases and the J gene end by 5 bases; junction bases not matched to a gene: 2. Germline CDR1 is SGHRS and CDR2 is YFSETQ. There are 12 residues in the CDR3. CDR3 sequence (DNA): TGCGCCAGCAGCGGGACAGGAGACGAGCAGTACTTC. Translated, it gives CASSGTGDEQYF.

V and J are TRBV27 and TRBJ1-5; D gene uncertain. Trimming removed 1 base at V and 7 bases at J, with 8 bases between. Germline V CDR1 and CDR2: MNHEY, SMNVEV (reference sequence). The CDR3 contains 13 residues. CDR3 in DNA: TGTGCCAGCAGTTTATTTCTCCAACAGCCCCAGCATTTT. Protein product: CASSLFLQQPQHF.

This clone turned up a few times. This chain uses TRBV5-8 with TRBJ2-7; 7 bases agree with TRBD1. Germline loops: CDR1 SGHTS, CDR2 YDEGEE. V shed 7 bases and J 3 bases; nucleotides not matched to a gene: 10. CDR3 size: 14 residues. This CDR3 is CASGYRDRVYEQYF. The CDR3 DNA reads as TGTGCCAGCGGATACCGGGACAGAGTCTACGAGCAGTACTTC.

The rearrangement links TRBV11-2 to TRBJ1-1, with no clear D. V was shortened by 4 bases and J by 2 bases, with 11 bases between the two germline ends. Germline assignment: CDR1 SGHAT and CDR2 FQNNGV. There are 14 residues in the CDR3. In DNA form, the CDR3 reads TGTGCCAGCAGCTCGACGGAGGGAAACACTGAAGCTTTCTTT. Translation gives CASSSTEGNTEAFF.

The chain is built from TRBV29-1 and TRBJ2-5; a weak D match, TRBD2 (6 bases). V lost 3 bases to trimming and J lost 4 bases, with 9 bases between them. Germline CDR1 SQVTM, CDR2 ANQGSEA. The CDR3 runs 12 residues. CDR3 region: CSVEVGGETQYF. The CDR3 nucleotides read TGCAGCGTTGAGGTCGGGGGAGAGACCCAGTACTTC.

CDR3 sequence reads: CASGPEYNEQFF. The DNA of the CDR3 is TGTGCCAGCGGGCCAGAATACAATGAGCAGTTCTTC. The chain recombines TRBV2 with TRBJ2-1; no clear D. Germline CDR1 and CDR2: SNHLY and FYNNEI. The CDR3 consists of 12 residues. Trimming cost V 8 bases and J 4 bases, with 9 bases left between them.

The J gene is TRBJ2-2, the V gene TRBV7-2; maybe TRBD2 (6 bases). The ends were cut back, 7 bases at V and 2 bases at J, with 11 bases in the middle. CDR3 size: 14 residues. The germline V gene has CDR1 SGHTA and CDR2 FQGNSA. CDR3 nucleotides: TGTGCCAGCACGGGGGATCAAAACACCGGGGAGCTGTTTTTT. It codes for CASTGDQNTGELFF.

The chain is built from TRBV13 and TRBJ1-5; D is unclear. The CDR3 runs to 14 residues. The germline CDR1 and CDR2 sequences are PRHDT and FYEKMQ (reference sequence). The V gene lost 0 bases and the J gene lost 4 bases, with 7 bases spanning the gap. The DNA of the CDR3 is TGTGCCAGCAGCTTAGGCGGGCTTAATCAGCCCCAGCATTTT. It is translated as CASSLGGLNQPQHF.

J is TRBJ1-3 and V is TRBV30; D is unclear. CDR1 and CDR2 (germline): GTSNPN, SVGIG (reference sequence). Between the trimmed V and J ends, which lost 2 bases and 0 bases, there was a span of 5 bases. The CDR3 has 13 residues. Here the CDR3 reads CAWSSYSGNTIYF. The CDR3 region has the DNA TGTGCCTGGAGTTCTTACTCTGGAAACACCATATATTTT.

The chain joins TRBV7-2 to TRBJ2-3, with unresolved D. Trimming pared 0 bases from V and 0 bases from J, leaving 10 bases between. This CDR3 has 16 amino acids. In germline, CDR1 is SGHTA, CDR2 FQGNSA. CDR3 sequence (DNA): TGTGCCAGCAGCTTAGCAAGCGACCAGAGCACAGATACGCAGTATTTT. Translating it yields CASSLASDQSTDTQYF.

This chain connects TRBV30 to TRBJ2-7, with 8 bases lining up with TRBD1. The CDR3 length is 13 residues. Germline-derived CDR1 and CDR2 are GTSNPN and SVGIG (reference sequence). V dropped 2 bases and J dropped 4; count of bases not matched to a gene: 4. The CDR3 DNA sequence: TGTGCCTGGAGTCAGGGGGCCGTGTACGAGCAGTACTTC. It is translated as CAWSQGAVYEQYF.

The chain carries TRBV19 and TRBJ2-1, with D perhaps TRBD2 (6 bases). The germline CDR1 and CDR2 sequences are LNHDA and SQIVND (reference sequence). The V gene lost 3 bases and the J gene lost 2 bases, with 17 bases spanning the gap. CDR3 length equals 17 residues. The CDR3 sequence: CASSIAPAGRAYNEQFF. In DNA, the CDR3 is TGTGCCAGTAGTATCGCCCCGGCGGGACGAGCCTACAATGAGCAGTTCTTC.

This chain connects TRBV5-4 to TRBJ1-4; 7 bases map to TRBD1. V lost 4 bases, J lost 6 bases, and 6 bases stayed unmatched. Germline lookup yields CDR1 SGHNT and CDR2 YYREEE (reference sequence). The CDR3 covers 14 residues. Here the CDR3 reads CASSKTGVDEKLFF. The CDR3, as DNA: TGTGCCAGCAGCAAAACAGGGGTGGATGAAAAACTGTTTTTT.

The gene calls are TRBV5-1 and TRBJ2-7, with D perhaps TRBD2 (6 bases). Trimming took off 0 bases at V and 6 bases at J, with 10 bases between the two ends. Germline V lookup: CDR1 SGHRS, CDR2 YFSETQ. The CDR3 is 13 amino acids. The CDR3 DNA is TGCGCCAGCAGCTTGGATGGGACTTTCGAGCAGTACTTC. Translating it yields CASSLDGTFEQYF. Complete variable domain (other parts from reference TRBV5-1 and TRBJ2-7): KAGVTQTPRYLIKTRGQQVTLSCSPISGHRSVSWYQQTPGQGLQFLFEYFSETQRNKGNFPGRFSGRQFSNSRSEMNVSTLELGDSALYLCASSLDGTFEQYFGPGTRLTVT.

V usage is TRBV2 and J usage is TRBJ1-2; D is unresolved. This CDR3 has 14 amino acids. Deletions cut 5 bases from V and 4 bases from J, with 14 bases between. Germline V CDR1 and CDR2: SNHLY, FYNNEI. The CDR3 is CASSPRVNSYGYTF. CDR3 sequence (DNA): TGTGCCAGCAGTCCCCGCGTGAACAGCTATGGCTACACCTTC.

The CDR3 is CASSPITGQDNEKLFF. Here the CDR3 DNA reads TGTGCCAGCTCACCAATCACAGGGCAAGATAATGAAAAACTGTTTTTT. The V call is TRBV18, the J call TRBJ1-4; TRBD1 might be the D (6 bases). CDR1 and CDR2 (germline): KGHSH, LQKENI. V dropped 2 bases and J dropped 4 bases, with 14 bases sitting between them. The CDR3 is 16 residues long.

The rearrangement uses TRBV5-8 and TRBJ2-1; D is possibly TRBD1 or TRBD2 (5 bases each). Germline CDR1 SGHTS, CDR2 YDEGEE. Between the trimmed V and J ends, which lost 7 bases and 4 bases, there was a span of 12 bases. CDR3 length: 13 residues. The CDR3 nucleotides read TGTGCCAGCTCCCGGGGCCCATACAATGAGCAGTTCTTC. Its translation: CASSRGPYNEQFF.

This clone was detected once. CDR3: CSASRGTGTYEQYF. DNA of the CDR3: TGCAGTGCTAGTCGAGGTACTGGGACCTACGAGCAGTACTTC. This rearrangement joins TRBV20-1 to TRBJ2-7; the D is unclear. V was trimmed by 3 bases and J by 2 bases, leaving 14 bases between them. Germline CDR1 reads DFQATT; CDR2 reads SNEGSKA (reference sequence). The CDR3 runs 14 residues.

The V call is TRBV19, the J call TRBJ1-1; possibly TRBD1 for D (5 bases). The V gene lost 3 bases and the J gene lost 4 bases, with 9 bases spanning the gap. The CDR3 totals 13 residues. CDR1 is LNHDA, CDR2 SQIVND, per germline (reference sequence). The CDR3 spells CASSIQGSTEAFF. The CDR3 region has the DNA TGTGCCAGTAGTATCCAGGGCTCCACTGAAGCTTTCTTT. Looking up the rest from reference TRBV19 and TRBJ1-1 gives the full variable domain: DGGITQSPKYLFRKEGQNVTLSCEQNLNHDAMYWYRQDPGQGLRLIYYSQIVNDFQKGDIAEGYSVSREKKESFPLTVTSAQKNPTAFYLCASSIQGSTEAFFGQGTRLTVV.

This chain connects TRBV6-5 to TRBJ1-2, with 10 bases aligning to TRBD1. Trimming cost V 7 bases and J 4 bases; bases outside gene matches: 6. The CDR3 sequence is 14 residues long. Germline V gene lookup returns CDR1 MNHEY and CDR2 SVGAGI. CDR3 DNA sequence: TGTGCCAGCAAAGGGACAGGGGAGGGCTATGGCTACACCTTC. This codes for CASKGTGEGYGYTF.

This clone was observed a handful of times. The V call is TRBV30, the J call TRBJ1-1; no definite D call. Deletions cut 3 bases from V and 3 bases from J, with 11 bases between. CDR3 size: 13 residues. The germline V gene encodes CDR1 GTSNPN and CDR2 SVGIG (reference sequence). CDR3: CAWRGITDTEAFF. The CDR3 nucleotides are TGTGCCTGGAGGGGTATCACAGACACTGAAGCTTTCTTT.

This chain joins TRBV7-9 and TRBJ1-2, with 7 positions matching TRBD1. This CDR3 contains 14 residues. CDR1 is SEHNR and CDR2 is FQNEAQ in the germline V gene (reference sequence). The V segment lost 5 bases and the J segment 6 bases; nucleotides outside the gene matches: 9. DNA of the CDR3: TGTGCCAGCAGCCCCAGACAGGGAACGGATGGCTACACCTTC. As protein: CASSPRQGTDGYTF.

This clone has more than one count but fewer than ten. The chain recombines TRBV10-2 with TRBJ2-7; D possibly corresponds to TRBD1 (5 bases). CDR3 size: 13 residues. Trimming stripped 6 bases from V and 3 bases from J, with 12 bases between. The germline V gene has CDR1 WSHSY and CDR2 SAAADI. The CDR3 here is CASSLQAGYEQYF. The CDR3, as DNA: TGCGCCAGCAGCCTACAGGCTGGCTACGAGCAGTACTTC.

The rearrangement links TRBV6-5 to TRBJ2-1; possible D gene TRBD1, 5 bases. Deletions cut 4 bases from V and 1 base from J, with 14 bases between. Germline V lookup: CDR1 MNHEY, CDR2 SVGAGI. The CDR3 contains 16 residues. The DNA of the CDR3 is TGTGCCAGCAGTTCATTTACGACAGATTCCTACAATGAGCAGTTCTTC. This codes for CASSSFTTDSYNEQFF.

As DNA, the CDR3 is TGTGCCAGCAGCCCGCGGACTAGCGGGGGGGGCGAGCAGTACTTC. It translates to CASSPRTSGGGEQYF. The rearrangement uses TRBV7-9 and TRBJ2-7; TRBD2 matches 15 bases. The CDR3 covers 15 residues. V was pared by 5 bases and J by 6 bases, with 5 bases of the junction left unmatched. In germline, CDR1 is SEHNR, CDR2 FQNEAQ (reference sequence).

The chain uses TRBV19 and TRBJ1-1; 8 bases match TRBD1. The germline V gene has CDR1 LNHDA and CDR2 SQIVND (reference sequence). Germline trimming cut 4 bases from V and 7 bases from J; bases unmatched to any gene: 8. CDR3 length equals 14 residues. CDR3 loop: CASSKGQGLGEAFF. CDR3 DNA: TGTGCCAGTAGTAAAGGACAGGGTTTAGGTGAAGCTTTCTTT.